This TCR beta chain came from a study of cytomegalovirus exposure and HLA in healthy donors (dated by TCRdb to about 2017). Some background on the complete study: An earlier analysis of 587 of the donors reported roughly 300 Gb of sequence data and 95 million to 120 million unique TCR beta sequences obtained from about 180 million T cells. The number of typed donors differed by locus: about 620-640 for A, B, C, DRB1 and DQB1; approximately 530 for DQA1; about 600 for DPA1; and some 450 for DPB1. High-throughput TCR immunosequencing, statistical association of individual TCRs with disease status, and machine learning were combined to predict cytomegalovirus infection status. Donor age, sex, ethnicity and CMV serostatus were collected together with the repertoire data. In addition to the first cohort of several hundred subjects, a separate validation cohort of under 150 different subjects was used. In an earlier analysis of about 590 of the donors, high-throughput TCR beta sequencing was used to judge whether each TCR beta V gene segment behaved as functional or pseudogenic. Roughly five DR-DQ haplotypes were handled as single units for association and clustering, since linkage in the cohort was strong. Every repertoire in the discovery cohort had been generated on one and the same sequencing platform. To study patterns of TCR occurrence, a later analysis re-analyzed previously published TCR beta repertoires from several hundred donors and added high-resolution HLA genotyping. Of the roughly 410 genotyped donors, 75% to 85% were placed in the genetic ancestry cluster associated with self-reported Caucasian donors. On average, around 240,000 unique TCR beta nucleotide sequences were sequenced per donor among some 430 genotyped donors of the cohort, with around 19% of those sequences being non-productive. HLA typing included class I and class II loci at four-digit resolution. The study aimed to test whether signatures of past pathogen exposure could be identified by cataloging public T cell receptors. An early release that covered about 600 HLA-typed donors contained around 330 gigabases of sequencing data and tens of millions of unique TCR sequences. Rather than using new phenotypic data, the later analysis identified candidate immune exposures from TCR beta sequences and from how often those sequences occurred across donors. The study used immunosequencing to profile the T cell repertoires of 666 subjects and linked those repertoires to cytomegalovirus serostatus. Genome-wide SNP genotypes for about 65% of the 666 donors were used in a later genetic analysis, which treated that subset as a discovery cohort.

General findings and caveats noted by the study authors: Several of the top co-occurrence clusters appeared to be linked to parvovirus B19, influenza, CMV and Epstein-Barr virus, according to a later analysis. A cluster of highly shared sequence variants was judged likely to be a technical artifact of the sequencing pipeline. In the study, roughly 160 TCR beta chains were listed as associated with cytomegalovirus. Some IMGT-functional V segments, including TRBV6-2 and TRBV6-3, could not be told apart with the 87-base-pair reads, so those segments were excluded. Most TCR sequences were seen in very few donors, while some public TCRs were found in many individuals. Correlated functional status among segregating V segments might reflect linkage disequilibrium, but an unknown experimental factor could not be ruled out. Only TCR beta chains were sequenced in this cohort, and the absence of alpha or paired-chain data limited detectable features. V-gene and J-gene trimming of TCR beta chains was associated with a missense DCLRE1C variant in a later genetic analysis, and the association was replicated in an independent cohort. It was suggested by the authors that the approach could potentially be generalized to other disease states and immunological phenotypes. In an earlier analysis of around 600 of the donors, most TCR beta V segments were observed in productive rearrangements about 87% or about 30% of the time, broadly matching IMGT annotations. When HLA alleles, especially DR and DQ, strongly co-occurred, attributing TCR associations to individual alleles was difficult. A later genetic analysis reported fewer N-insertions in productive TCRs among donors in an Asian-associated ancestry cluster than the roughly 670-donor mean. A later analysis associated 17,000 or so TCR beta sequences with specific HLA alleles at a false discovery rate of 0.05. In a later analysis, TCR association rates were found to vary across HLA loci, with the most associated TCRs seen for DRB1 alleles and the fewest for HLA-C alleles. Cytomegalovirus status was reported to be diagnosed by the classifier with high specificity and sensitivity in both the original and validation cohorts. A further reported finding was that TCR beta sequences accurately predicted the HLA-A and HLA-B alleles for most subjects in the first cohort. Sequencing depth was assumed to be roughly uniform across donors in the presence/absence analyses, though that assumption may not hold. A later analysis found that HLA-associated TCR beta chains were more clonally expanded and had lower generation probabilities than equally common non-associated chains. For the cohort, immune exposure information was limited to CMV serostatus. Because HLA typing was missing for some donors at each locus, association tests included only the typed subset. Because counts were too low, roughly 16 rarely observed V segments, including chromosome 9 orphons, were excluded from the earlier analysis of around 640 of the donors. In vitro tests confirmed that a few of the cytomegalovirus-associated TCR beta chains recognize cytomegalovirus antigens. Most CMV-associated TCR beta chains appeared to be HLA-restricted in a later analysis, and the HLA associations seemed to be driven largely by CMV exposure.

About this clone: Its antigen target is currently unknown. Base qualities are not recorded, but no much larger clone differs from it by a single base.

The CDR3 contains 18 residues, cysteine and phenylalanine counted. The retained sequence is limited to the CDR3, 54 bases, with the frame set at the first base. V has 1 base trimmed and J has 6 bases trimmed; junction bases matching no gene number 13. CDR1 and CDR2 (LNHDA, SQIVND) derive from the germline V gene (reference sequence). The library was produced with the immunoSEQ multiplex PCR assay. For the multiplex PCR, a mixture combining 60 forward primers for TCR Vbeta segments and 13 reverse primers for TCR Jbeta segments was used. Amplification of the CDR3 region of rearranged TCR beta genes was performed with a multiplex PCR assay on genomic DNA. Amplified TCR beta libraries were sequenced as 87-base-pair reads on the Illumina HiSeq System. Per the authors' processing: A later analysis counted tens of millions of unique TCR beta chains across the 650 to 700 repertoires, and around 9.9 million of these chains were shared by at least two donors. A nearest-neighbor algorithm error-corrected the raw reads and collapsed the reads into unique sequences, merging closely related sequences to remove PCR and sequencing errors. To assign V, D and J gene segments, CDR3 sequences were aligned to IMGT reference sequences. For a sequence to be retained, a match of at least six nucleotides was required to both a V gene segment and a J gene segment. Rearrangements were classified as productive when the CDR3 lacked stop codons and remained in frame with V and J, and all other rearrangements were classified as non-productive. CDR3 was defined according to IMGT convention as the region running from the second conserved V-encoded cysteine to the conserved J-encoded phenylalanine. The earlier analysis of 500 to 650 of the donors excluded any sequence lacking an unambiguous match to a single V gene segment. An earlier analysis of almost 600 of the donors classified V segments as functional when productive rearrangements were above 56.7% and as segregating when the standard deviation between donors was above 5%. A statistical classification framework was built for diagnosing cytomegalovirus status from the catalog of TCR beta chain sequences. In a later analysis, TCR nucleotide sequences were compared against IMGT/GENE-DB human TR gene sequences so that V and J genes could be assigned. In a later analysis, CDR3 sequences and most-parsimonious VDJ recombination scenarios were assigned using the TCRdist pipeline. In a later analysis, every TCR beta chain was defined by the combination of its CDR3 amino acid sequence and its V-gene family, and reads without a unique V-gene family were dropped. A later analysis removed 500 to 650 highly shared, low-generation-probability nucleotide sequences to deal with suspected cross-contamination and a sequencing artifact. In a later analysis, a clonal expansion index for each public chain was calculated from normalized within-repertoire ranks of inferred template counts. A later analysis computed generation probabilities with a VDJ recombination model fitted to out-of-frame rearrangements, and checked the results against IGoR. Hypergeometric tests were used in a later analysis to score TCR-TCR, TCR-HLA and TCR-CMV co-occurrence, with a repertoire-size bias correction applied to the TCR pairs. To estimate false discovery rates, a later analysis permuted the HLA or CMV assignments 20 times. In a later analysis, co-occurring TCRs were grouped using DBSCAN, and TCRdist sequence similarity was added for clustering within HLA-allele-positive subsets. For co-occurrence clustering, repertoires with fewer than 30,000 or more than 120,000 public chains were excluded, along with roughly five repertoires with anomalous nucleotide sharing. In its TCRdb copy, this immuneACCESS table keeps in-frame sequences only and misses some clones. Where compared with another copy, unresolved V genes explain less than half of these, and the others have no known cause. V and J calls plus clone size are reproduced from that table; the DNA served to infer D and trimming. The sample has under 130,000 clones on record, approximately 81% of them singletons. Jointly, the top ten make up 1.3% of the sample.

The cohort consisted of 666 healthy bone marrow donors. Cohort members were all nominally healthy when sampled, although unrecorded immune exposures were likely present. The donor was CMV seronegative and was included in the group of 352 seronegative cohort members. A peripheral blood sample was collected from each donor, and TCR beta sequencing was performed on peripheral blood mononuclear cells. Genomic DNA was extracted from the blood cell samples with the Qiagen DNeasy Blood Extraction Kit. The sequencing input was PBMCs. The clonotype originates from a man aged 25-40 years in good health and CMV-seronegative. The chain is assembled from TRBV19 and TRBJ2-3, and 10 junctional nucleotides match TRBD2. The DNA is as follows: TGTGCCAGTAGTATAGGGGCTAGCGGGGGCCTCGCCGTTGATACGCAGTATTTT. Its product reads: CASSIGASGGLAVDTQYF.